A single sample gave rise to the 6 T cell receptor beta chains below, sequenced in a study of blood T cell repertoires in COVID-19. Sequencing was performed with immunoSEQ multiplex PCR; in TCRdb, only in-frame clones are kept and a portion is missing. The data contain hundreds of thousands of clones, approximately 90% of them singletons. Sequencing was performed on PBMCs or T cells enriched from blood (not recorded which). Every receptor here comes from a woman in her 30s with acute COVID-19.

CDR3 amino acids: CASSFLSSYNSPLHF. DNA of the CDR3: TGTGCCAGCAGCTTTCTGAGCTCCTATAATTCACCCCTCCACTTT. The chain combines TRBV5-6 with TRBJ1-6, with unresolved D. The CDR3 is 15 residues long. The V and J ends lost 2 bases and 0 bases respectively, with 6 bases between them. The germline gives CDR1 SGHDT, CDR2 YYEEEE.

The chain couples TRBV7-9 to TRBJ1-2; D is unclear. The V and J ends lost 5 bases and 4 bases respectively, with 8 bases between them. In germline, CDR1 is SEHNR, CDR2 FQNEAQ (reference sequence). This CDR3 is built from 12 residues. The CDR3 sequence: CASSPELYGYTF. The CDR3 DNA follows: TGTGCCAGCAGCCCTGAGCTCTATGGCTACACCTTC. Full variable domain (missing parts from reference TRBV7-9 and TRBJ1-2): DTGVSQNPRHKITKRGQNVTFRCDPISEHNRLYWYRQTLGQGPEFLTYFQNEAQLEKSRLLSDRFSAERPKGSFSTLEIQRTEQGDSAMYLCASSPELYGYTFGSGTRLTVV.

The chain carries TRBV6-5 and TRBJ1-1; unclear D gene. The V and J ends lost 5 bases and 1 base respectively, with 8 bases between them. Germline V gene lookup returns CDR1 MNHEY and CDR2 SVGAGI. The CDR3 loop spans 13 amino acids. The CDR3 protein is CASSPGENTEAFF. The CDR3 DNA reads TGTGCCAGCAGTCCGGGAGAGAACACTGAAGCTTTCTTT.

V is TRBV6-4 and J is TRBJ1-4; D gene ambiguous. V shed 11 bases and J shed 9 bases, with 7 bases lying between them. The germline CDR1 and CDR2 sequences are MRHNA and SNTAGT. The CDR3 extends over 9 amino acids. The CDR3 region has the DNA TGTGCCCTTTCCCAAAAACTGTTTTTT. Amino acids: CALSQKLFF.

The chain is built from TRBV2 and TRBJ2-7; 8 bases match TRBD1. Trimming cost V 4 bases and J 6 bases; bases outside gene matches: 8. Germline V gene data show CDR1 as SNHLY and CDR2 as FYNNEI. This CDR3 is 14 amino acids long. This CDR3 is CASSGRTGSGEQYF. The CDR3 DNA follows: TGTGCCAGCAGTGGAAGGACAGGGTCAGGCGAGCAGTACTTC.

This sequence joins TRBV27 and TRBJ1-5, with 11 bases matching TRBD1. Germline V lookup: CDR1 MNHEY, CDR2 SMNVEV (reference sequence). The V segment lost 6 bases and the J segment 1 base; nucleotides outside the gene matches: 5. The CDR3 is 16 amino acids. In nucleotides, the CDR3 is TGTGCCAGCAGCCGGGGGGACAGGGGGAGCAATCAGCCCCAGCATTTT. It translates to CASSRGDRGSNQPQHF.